This entry lists 32 T cell receptor beta chains sequenced from one sample in a study of graft-versus-host responses after intestinal transplantation. The repertoire was sequenced with immunoSEQ multiplex PCR; TCRdb's copy has only in-frame clones and lacks some. Among 77,000 or so clones listed, around 92% were seen once. This specimen consisted of PBMCs, obtained 98 days after intestinal transplantation. The receptors were sampled from a human patient who received an intestinal transplant, so some T cells may come from the graft donor.

The rearrangement uses TRBV10-2 and TRBJ2-4, with D unclear. The CDR3 has 12 amino acids. V gave up 5 bases and J gave up 3 bases, with 5 bases separating them. Germline V gene sequence: CDR1 WSHSY, CDR2 SAAADI. The CDR3 protein is CASSILKNIQYF. The CDR3 nucleotides are TGCGCCAGCAGTATTCTCAAAAACATTCAGTACTTC.

The J gene is TRBJ2-1, the V gene TRBV6-1; 11 bases are shared with TRBD2. The CDR3 totals 15 residues. The ends lost 6 bases at V and 3 bases at J; junction bases unmatched: 4. CDR1 and CDR2 (germline): MNHNS, SASEGT. This CDR3 is CASSSLAGGYNEQFF. The CDR3 nucleotides read TGTGCCAGCAGCTCTCTAGCGGGGGGCTACAATGAGCAGTTCTTC.

CDR3 in amino acids: CATSRDGWGQKNTEAFF. The CDR3 DNA follows: TGTGCCACCAGCAGAGATGGTTGGGGACAGAAGAACACTGAAGCTTTCTTT. The chain joins TRBV15 to TRBJ1-1, with 7 bases lining up with TRBD1. CDR1 and CDR2 from the germline V gene are LNHNV and YYDKDF (reference sequence). V gave up 0 bases and J gave up 1 base; unmatched junction bases: 8. This CDR3 has 17 residues.

This chain uses TRBV5-1 with TRBJ1-1; D is undetermined. V lost 0 bases, J lost 2 bases, and 11 bases lay in between. CDR3 length: 15 residues. Germline V CDR1 and CDR2: SGHRS, YFSETQ. The CDR3 is CASSLEVTVNTEAFF. CDR3 nucleotide sequence: TGCGCCAGCAGCTTGGAGGTGACGGTTAACACTGAAGCTTTCTTT.

CDR3 sequence: CASSNQGAGANVLTF. CDR3 nucleotides: TGTGCCAGCAGTAACCAGGGGGCTGGGGCCAACGTCCTGACTTTC. This chain connects TRBV25-1 to TRBJ2-6, with 7 bases matching TRBD1. This CDR3 comprises 15 residues. With V trimmed by 5 bases and J by 2 bases, 3 bases remained unmatched. Germline V gives CDR1 MGHDK, CDR2 SYGVNS. The entire variable domain, with the rest obtained from reference TRBV25-1 and TRBJ2-6, is as follows: EADIYQTPRYLVIGTGKKITLECSQTMGHDKMYWYQQDPGMELHLIHYSYGVNSTEKGDLSSESTVSRIRTEHFPLTLESARPSHTSQYLCASSNQGAGANVLTFGAGSRLTVL.

V and J are TRBV15 and TRBJ2-7; D unclear. The CDR3 loop spans 15 amino acids. Per the germline V gene, CDR1 is LNHNV and CDR2 is YYDKDF (reference sequence). V lost 0 bases and J lost 2, with 11 bases in between. This CDR3 reads CATSRDKGKAYEQYF. Here the CDR3 DNA reads TGTGCCACCAGCAGAGATAAAGGGAAAGCCTACGAGCAGTACTTC.

Here the CDR3 reads CASRDRGNYGYTF. The CDR3 nucleotides are TGTGCCAGCAGGGACAGGGGAAACTATGGCTACACCTTC. The V call is TRBV6-1, the J call TRBJ1-2, with 9 bases matching TRBD1. Germline loops: CDR1 MNHNS, CDR2 SASEGT. This CDR3 has 13 residues. Trimming at V came to 6 bases and at J to 2 bases, leaving 1 base not matched to a gene.

The gene calls are TRBV6-5 and TRBJ2-2; weak D call: TRBD2 (5 bases). CDR1 MNHEY and CDR2 SVGAGI come from the germline V gene. The CDR3 loop spans 16 amino acids. V lost 0 bases to trimming and J lost 5 bases, with 13 bases between them. The CDR3 region is CASSYSEGVSTGELFF. CDR3 DNA: TGTGCCAGCAGTTACTCCGAGGGAGTGAGTACCGGGGAGCTGTTTTTT.

This clone was seen once. This chain connects TRBV5-4 to TRBJ2-1, with 9 bases that match TRBD2. Germline V gene data show CDR1 as SGHNT and CDR2 as YYREEE (reference sequence). J lost 0 bases, V lost 4 bases, and 2 bases had no gene match. CDR3 length: 15 residues. CDR3 region: CASSLSGSSYNEQFF. The CDR3 region has the DNA TGTGCCAGCAGCCTTAGCGGGAGCTCCTACAATGAGCAGTTCTTC.

This chain links TRBV6-5 with TRBJ1-2, with 8 bases that match TRBD1. Germline-derived CDR1 and CDR2 are MNHEY and SVGAGI. With V trimmed by 6 bases and J by 8 bases, 11 bases remained unmatched. The CDR3 runs to 14 residues. CDR3 coding DNA: TGTGCCAGCAGCTCCCACAGGGGGAGGAGAGGCTACACCTTC. This gives the protein CASSSHRGRRGYTF.

The chain carries TRBV29-1 and TRBJ1-2; 8 bases line up with TRBD1. Germline CDR1 and CDR2: SQVTM and ANQGSEA. CDR3 size: 11 residues. CDR3 DNA sequence: TGCACCTACAGGGGGAACTATGGCTACACCTTC. Translation gives CTYRGNYGYTF. Combining the CDR3 with reference TRBV29-1 and TRBJ1-2 gives the whole variable domain SAVISQKPSRDICQRGTSLTIQCQVDSQVTMMFWYRQQPGQSLTLIATANQGSEATYESGFVIDKFPISRPNLTFSTLTVSNMSPEDSSIYLCTYRGNYGYTFGSGTRLTVV.

This sequence joins TRBV6-6 and TRBJ2-5; 14 bases match TRBD2. Germline V gives CDR1 MNHNY, CDR2 SVGAGI (reference sequence). The CDR3 is 15 amino acids. The trim removed 5 bases at V and 10 bases at J, leaving 9 bases unmatched. This CDR3 is CASSTFQTSGGDQYF. The CDR3 DNA is TGTGCCAGCAGTACATTTCAGACTAGCGGGGGGGACCAGTACTTC.

This chain uses TRBV19 with TRBJ2-5; tentatively, D is TRBD1 or TRBD2 (6 bases each). Trimming shortened V by 1 base and J by 2 bases, and 11 bases separated the two germline ends. The CDR3 has 15 amino acids. Per the germline V gene, CDR1 is LNHDA and CDR2 is SQIVND (reference sequence). The CDR3 is CASSIGGAIQETQYF. CDR3 bases: TGTGCCAGTAGTATAGGGGGGGCGATTCAAGAGACCCAGTACTTC. The variable domain in full, completed from reference TRBV19 and TRBJ2-5, reads DGGITQSPKYLFRKEGQNVTLSCEQNLNHDAMYWYRQDPGQGLRLIYYSQIVNDFQKGDIAEGYSVSREKKESFPLTVTSAQKNPTAFYLCASSIGGAIQETQYFGPGTRLLVL.

CDR3 in amino acids: CASSLEGAGTEAFF. Here the CDR3 DNA reads TGTGCCAGCAGCTTAGAAGGTGCGGGGACTGAAGCTTTCTTT. This chain links TRBV11-3 with TRBJ1-1; D is unresolved. Germline CDR1 SGHNT, CDR2 YENEEA. The CDR3 is made up of 14 amino acids. Deletions cut 0 bases from V and 5 bases from J, with 10 bases between. The variable domain in full, completed from reference TRBV11-3 and TRBJ1-1, reads EAGVVQSPRYKIIEKKQPVAFWCNPISGHNTLYWYLQNLGQGPELLIRYENEEAVDDSQLPKDRFSAERLKGVDSTLKIQPAELGDSAVYLCASSLEGAGTEAFFGQGTRLTVV.

The chain combines TRBV15 with TRBJ1-3, with 12 bases that match TRBD1. CDR3 length: 19 amino acids. Per the germline V gene, CDR1 is LNHNV and CDR2 is YYDKDF (reference sequence). The trim removed 1 base at V and 1 base at J, leaving 8 bases unmatched. CDR3 bases: TGTGCCACCAGCAGAGTTGGGACAGGGGGCATATTGTCTGGAAACACCATATATTTT. Translation: CATSRVGTGGILSGNTIYF.

This clone was observed a single time. V gene TRBV5-4 combines with J gene TRBJ2-2; D might be TRBD1 (6 bases). Trimming left V 10 bases short and J 1 base short, with 11 bases between. CDR1 is SGHNT, CDR2 YYREEE, per germline (reference sequence). CDR3 length: 13 amino acids. The CDR3 is CASQGLNTGELFF. The CDR3 region has the DNA TGTGCCTCACAGGGTTTGAACACCGGGGAGCTGTTTTTT.

The rearrangement links TRBV7-3 to TRBJ2-7; TRBD2 might be the D (5 bases). The CDR3 has 13 residues. V was clipped by 5 bases and J by 3 bases, with 11 bases between them. Germline V CDR1 and CDR2: SGHTA, FQGTGA. The CDR3 DNA sequence: TGTGCCAGCAGCCAAGGGAGTCACTACGAGCAGTACTTC. Protein sequence: CASSQGSHYEQYF.

CDR3 amino acids: CASSLDPSLPNTGELFF. The CDR3 nucleotides are TGTGCCAGCAGCTTAGATCCCTCCTTACCGAACACCGGGGAGCTGTTTTTT. V gene TRBV11-3 combines with J gene TRBJ2-2; D uncertain. The CDR3 is made up of 17 amino acids. V lost 0 bases and J 0 bases, leaving 11 bases between the germline ends. Germline values: CDR1 SGHNT, CDR2 YENEEA.

The chain couples TRBV28 to TRBJ2-7; TRBD2 aligns across 9 bases. V lost 1 base to trimming and J lost 2 bases; unmatched junction nucleotides: 9. Germline CDR1 reads MDHEN; CDR2 reads SYDVKM. The CDR3 contains 17 residues. CDR3 nucleotide sequence: TGTGCCAGCAGTTTATTGGGACTAGCTGTTAGACCCTACGAGCAGTACTTC. It specifies CASSLLGLAVRPYEQYF.

This chain uses TRBV6-5 with TRBJ2-7, with D maybe TRBD2 (6 bases). Germline CDR1 MNHEY, CDR2 SVGAGI. V lost 4 bases and J lost 4, with 14 bases in between. The CDR3 is 14 amino acids. Here the CDR3 reads CASSFGASGYEQYF. For the CDR3, the DNA is TGTGCCAGCAGTTTCGGGGCCAGCGGGTACGAGCAGTACTTC.

The chain combines TRBV27 with TRBJ2-7, with TRBD1 matching 8 bases. The CDR3 runs to 16 residues. V dropped 0 bases and J dropped 3; count of bases not matched to a gene: 7. The germline V gene encodes CDR1 MNHEY and CDR2 SMNVEV (reference sequence). The CDR3: CASSLSSTGASYEQYF. CDR3 DNA: TGTGCCAGCAGTTTATCTTCGACAGGGGCTAGCTACGAGCAGTACTTC.

The gene calls are TRBV7-9 and TRBJ1-4; D is uncertain. Germline V gene data show CDR1 as SEHNR and CDR2 as FQNEAQ (reference sequence). With 0 bases removed from V and 5 bases from J, the gap between germline ends came to 7 bases. This CDR3 has 14 amino acids. The CDR3 DNA reads TGTGCCAGCAGCTTAGCTGGGTTCAATGAAAAACTGTTTTTT. Translating gives CASSLAGFNEKLFF.

The rearrangement joins TRBV2 to TRBJ2-2; 10 positions agree with TRBD1. With V trimmed by 6 bases and J by 7 bases, 8 bases remained unmatched. This CDR3 is 15 amino acids long. Germline V gene lookup returns CDR1 SNHLY and CDR2 FYNNEI. CDR3 sequence reads: CASRAGQGYNGELFF. The DNA for the CDR3 is TGTGCCAGCAGGGCGGGACAGGGGTATAACGGGGAGCTGTTTTTT.

The rearrangement links TRBV5-6 to TRBJ2-7; D call uncertain. This CDR3 region has 14 residues. Deletions cut 0 bases from V and 2 bases from J, with 9 bases between. Germline V CDR1 and CDR2: SGHDT, YYEEEE. CDR3 sequence reads: CASSLDLTTYEQYF. CDR3 coding DNA: TGTGCCAGCAGCTTGGACCTAACCACCTACGAGCAGTACTTC.

The chain is built from TRBV6-5 and TRBJ2-3; 7 bases fit TRBD2. The junction had 3 bases not matched to a gene; V was cut back by 1 base and J by 2 bases. The CDR3 spans 15 residues. Germline V gives CDR1 MNHEY, CDR2 SVGAGI. Written as DNA, the CDR3 is TGTGCCAGCAGTTACTACGCGGGAGCCACAGATACGCAGTATTTT. Translating it yields CASSYYAGATDTQYF.

This clone was recorded once. V is TRBV27 and J is TRBJ2-1, with TRBD2 as a possible D gene (6 bases). V was trimmed by 8 bases and J by 5 bases, leaving 13 bases between them. Germline-derived CDR1 and CDR2 are MNHEY and SMNVEV (reference sequence). The CDR3 totals 13 residues. CDR3 nucleotides: TGTGCCAGCGGTGCGGGGAACAACAATGAGCAGTTCTTC. Translating gives CASGAGNNNEQFF.

In this sample, this clone turned up once. The chain couples TRBV6-5 to TRBJ1-2; D gene uncertain. V was cut by 6 bases and J by 6 bases, with 5 bases left in between. There are 10 residues in the CDR3. CDR1 and CDR2 from the germline V gene are MNHEY and SVGAGI. Written as DNA, the CDR3 is TGTGCCAGCAGGGAGGATGGCTACACCTTC. Protein sequence: CASREDGYTF.

The genes are TRBV5-1 and TRBJ2-5, with 12 bases matching TRBD2. V lost 4 bases, J lost 3 bases, and 13 bases stayed unmatched. The CDR3 runs 18 residues. CDR1 and CDR2 from the germline V gene are SGHRS and YFSETQ. The chain's CDR3 is CASSPGLAGRTREETQYF. The DNA for the CDR3 is TGCGCCAGCAGCCCAGGACTAGCGGGGAGAACACGGGAAGAGACCCAGTACTTC.

In this sample, this clone turned up a few times. This rearrangement joins TRBV7-8 to TRBJ2-5; TRBD2 agrees at 8 bases. There are 16 residues in the CDR3. Germline values: CDR1 SGHVS, CDR2 FQNEAQ. The junction had 4 bases not matched to a gene; V was cut back by 0 bases and J by 1 base. The CDR3 nucleotides read TGTGCCAGCAGCTTAGCGCGCGGGGGGCTCCAAGAGACCCAGTACTTC. It translates to CASSLARGGLQETQYF.

V and J are TRBV28 and TRBJ1-3; the D gene is possibly TRBD1 (6 bases). The CDR3 is made up of 15 amino acids. Trimming shortened V by 3 bases and J by 4 bases, and 13 bases separated the two germline ends. Germline assignment: CDR1 MDHEN and CDR2 SYDVKM. This CDR3 reads CASSFLLGGGNTIYF. The CDR3 DNA reads as TGTGCCAGCAGTTTTTTGCTTGGGGGCGGAAACACCATATATTTT.

This chain uses TRBV28 with TRBJ2-1; maybe TRBD2 (5 bases). V lost 3 bases and J lost 4, with 13 bases in between. The CDR3 is made up of 15 amino acids. Germline V gene data show CDR1 as MDHEN and CDR2 as SYDVKM. The DNA of the CDR3 is TGTGCCAGCAGTTTCCCCCTAGGGAGTTACAATGAGCAGTTCTTC. This translates into CASSFPLGSYNEQFF.

The V and J genes are TRBV6-1 and TRBJ1-1; D is unresolved. Germline-derived CDR1 and CDR2 are MNHNS and SASEGT. The CDR3 is 13 amino acids. V was cut by 1 base and J by 8 bases, with 11 bases left in between. The DNA of the CDR3 is TGTGCCAGCAGTGAAGGACAAATTCTAGAAGCTTTCTTT. It encodes CASSEGQILEAFF.